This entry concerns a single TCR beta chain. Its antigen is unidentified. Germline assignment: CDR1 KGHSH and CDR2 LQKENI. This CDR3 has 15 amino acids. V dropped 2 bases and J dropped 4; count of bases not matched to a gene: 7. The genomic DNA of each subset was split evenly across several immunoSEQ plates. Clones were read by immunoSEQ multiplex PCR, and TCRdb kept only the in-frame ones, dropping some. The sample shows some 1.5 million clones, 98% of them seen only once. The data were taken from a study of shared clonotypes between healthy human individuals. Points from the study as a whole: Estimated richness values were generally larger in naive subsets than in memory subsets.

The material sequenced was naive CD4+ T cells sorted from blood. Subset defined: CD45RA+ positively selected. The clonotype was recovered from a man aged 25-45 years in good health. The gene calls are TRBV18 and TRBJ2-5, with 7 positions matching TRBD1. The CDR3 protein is CASSPIQGIPETQYF. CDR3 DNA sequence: TGTGCCAGCTCACCAATACAGGGGATACCAGAGACCCAGTACTTC.